This record concerns one TCR beta chain sequence. The target antigen is unknown. The junction differs from germline at one of its ends, possibly a read error. The data belong to a study of metastatic and nonmetastatic thyroid tumors. Study-wide background: Repertoire data that came from the blood and tumor or nodule tissue of malignant and benign thyroid patients were compared. Study observations and caveats: Across blood and tumor, TCR beta diversity in malignant thyroid tumors was reportedly significantly higher than in benign nodules.

Original methodology: Across clinicopathological groups, CDR3 differences served as the basis for building a distant-metastasis classifier for papillary thyroid cancer. TCRdb called clones again from the PCR reads with MiXCR. The authors' filters were not applied to this entry. The sample includes about 59,000 clones, roughly 15% of them seen just once. Prior to thyroid surgery, none of the patients had received any treatment. From germline, CDR1 is SGHRS and CDR2 YFSETQ. The CDR3 covers 17 residues. This chain uses TRBV5-1 with TRBJ2-3, with 9 positions matching TRBD2. The sample was blood. This TCR was sampled from a male donor with papillary thyroid cancer or a benign thyroid nodule (not recorded which). Some clones in this sample may be carry-over from other donors' samples. This CDR3 reads CASILGPSGIFADTQYF. For the CDR3, the DNA is TGCGCCAGCATCTTGGGTCCTAGCGGGATCTTCGCAGATACGCAGTATTTT.